This is a list of T cell receptor beta chains from one sample in a study of cytomegalovirus exposure and HLA in healthy donors. The assay was immunoSEQ multiplex PCR, and TCRdb's table has in-frame clones only and misses some. The profile covers about 160,000 clones, with about 68% appearing a single time and around 2.5% taken by the ten largest. The sample comprised PBMCs. All receptors come from a female donor in good health and CMV-seronegative. CDR3s include the opening cysteine and the closing phenylalanine or tryptophan. The order of the fields is J gene, clone size, D gene, V gene, CDR3 protein, CDR3 DNA. A D gene is named only where the DNA matches it firmly. The size field is filled for only some rows; it gives once, few, many or a size class.

j_gene: TRBJ2-3; abundance: .; d_gene: TRBD2; v_gene: TRBV5-1; CDR3aa: CASKSGREVDTQYF; CDR3nt: TGCGCCAGCAAGAGCGGGAGGGAGGTGGATACGCAGTATTTT
j_gene: TRBJ2-3; abundance: .; d_gene: .; v_gene: TRBV4-1; CDR3aa: CASSQSSVPSTDTQYF; CDR3nt: TGCGCCAGCAGCCAAAGTAGCGTTCCTTCCACAGATACGCAGTATTTT
j_gene: TRBJ2-4; abundance: .; d_gene: .; v_gene: TRBV9; CDR3aa: CASSVEGDGNIQYF; CDR3nt: TGTGCCAGCAGCGTAGAGGGGGATGGAAACATTCAGTACTTC
j_gene: TRBJ2-3; abundance: few; d_gene: TRBD2; v_gene: TRBV29-1; CDR3aa: CSGAPTSGRADTQYF; CDR3nt: TGCAGCGGCGCGCCTACTAGCGGGAGGGCAGATACGCAGTATTTT
j_gene: TRBJ2-3; abundance: .; d_gene: TRBD1; v_gene: TRBV30; CDR3aa: CACRAGQGTDTQYF; CDR3nt: TGTGCCTGCCGGGCGGGACAGGGCACAGATACGCAGTATTTT
j_gene: TRBJ2-1; abundance: .; d_gene: TRBD2; v_gene: TRBV19; CDR3aa: CASNTGLAGGYNEQFF; CDR3nt: TGTGCCAGTAATACGGGACTAGCGGGAGGGTACAATGAGCAGTTCTTC
j_gene: TRBJ2-2; abundance: .; d_gene: .; v_gene: TRBV28; CDR3aa: CASSLVGDTGELFF; CDR3nt: TGTGCCAGCAGTTTAGTGGGAGACACCGGGGAGCTGTTTTTT
j_gene: TRBJ2-3; abundance: .; d_gene: TRBD2; v_gene: TRBV4-3; CDR3aa: CASSQDLIAGARGDTQYF; CDR3nt: TGCGCCAGCAGCCAAGATTTAATAGCGGGGGCACGAGGAGATACGCAGTATTTT
j_gene: TRBJ2-1; abundance: .; d_gene: TRBD2; v_gene: TRBV19; CDR3aa: CASSITSGGGNEQFF; CDR3nt: TGTGCCAGTAGTATTACTAGTGGGGGGGGGAATGAGCAGTTCTTC
j_gene: TRBJ2-5; abundance: once; d_gene: TRBD2; v_gene: TRBV28; CDR3aa: CASSSTTSFQYF; CDR3nt: TGTGCCAGCAGTTCAACGACTAGCTTCCAGTACTTC
j_gene: TRBJ2-3; abundance: .; d_gene: .; v_gene: TRBV27; CDR3aa: CASSLDQVPSADTQYF; CDR3nt: TGTGCCAGCAGTTTAGATCAGGTCCCGTCGGCAGATACGCAGTATTTT
j_gene: TRBJ1-5; abundance: .; d_gene: .; v_gene: TRBV4-3; CDR3aa: CASSQDPGQPQHF; CDR3nt: TGCGCCAGCAGCCAAGATCCGGGGCAGCCCCAGCATTTT
j_gene: TRBJ1-1; abundance: .; d_gene: .; v_gene: TRBV7-9; CDR3aa: CASSLSPGNKNTEAFF; CDR3nt: TGTGCCAGCAGCTTATCACCAGGAAACAAGAACACTGAAGCTTTCTTT
j_gene: TRBJ2-5; abundance: once; d_gene: TRBD2; v_gene: TRBV5-6; CDR3aa: CASSFGFRGGRQETQYF; CDR3nt: TGTGCCAGCAGCTTCGGATTTCGCGGGGGGCGCCAAGAGACCCAGTACTTC
j_gene: TRBJ2-2; abundance: .; d_gene: TRBD2; v_gene: TRBV7-9; CDR3aa: CASSLTSGSRTGELFF; CDR3nt: TGTGCCAGCAGCCTGACTAGCGGGAGTCGGACCGGGGAGCTGTTTTTT
j_gene: TRBJ2-7; abundance: .; d_gene: .; v_gene: TRBV27; CDR3aa: CASSLSAVSYEQYF; CDR3nt: TGTGCCAGCAGTCTCAGTGCGGTCTCCTACGAGCAGTACTTC
j_gene: TRBJ2-2; abundance: .; d_gene: .; v_gene: TRBV5-6; CDR3aa: CASSFAGEGGELFF; CDR3nt: TGTGCCAGCAGCTTCGCAGGGGAGGGCGGGGAGCTGTTTTTT
j_gene: TRBJ1-2; abundance: .; d_gene: TRBD1; v_gene: TRBV14; CDR3aa: CASSQVTGVYGYTF; CDR3nt: TGTGCCAGCAGCCAAGTGACAGGGGTCTATGGCTACACCTTC
j_gene: TRBJ2-7; abundance: few; d_gene: .; v_gene: TRBV18; CDR3aa: CASSPGGTGGEQYF; CDR3nt: TGTGCCAGCTCCCCCGGGGGCACGGGGGGAGAGCAGTACTTC
j_gene: TRBJ2-7; abundance: .; d_gene: TRBD1; v_gene: TRBV28; CDR3aa: CASKRNRGLYEQYF; CDR3nt: TGTGCCAGCAAGAGGAACAGGGGGCTGTACGAGCAGTACTTC
j_gene: TRBJ1-5; abundance: .; d_gene: .; v_gene: TRBV6-1; CDR3aa: CASSRLRGNQPQHF; CDR3nt: TGTGCCAGCAGTCGCCTTCGGGGCAATCAGCCCCAGCATTTT
j_gene: TRBJ2-5; abundance: once; d_gene: TRBD2; v_gene: TRBV7-2; CDR3aa: CASSLGGAAGEETQYF; CDR3nt: TGTGCCAGCAGCTTAGGGGGAGCCGCGGGGGAAGAGACCCAGTACTTC
j_gene: TRBJ1-6; abundance: few; d_gene: .; v_gene: TRBV7-3; CDR3aa: CASSSGSHNSPLHF; CDR3nt: TGTGCCAGCAGCTCCGGGAGCCATAATTCACCCCTCCACTTT
j_gene: TRBJ2-1; abundance: .; d_gene: TRBD2; v_gene: TRBV11-3; CDR3aa: CASSLGLAGGRNEQFF; CDR3nt: TGTGCCAGCAGCTTGGGACTAGCGGGAGGGCGGAATGAGCAGTTCTTC
j_gene: TRBJ2-1; abundance: few; d_gene: .; v_gene: TRBV6-1; CDR3aa: CASSEESLTSHEQFF; CDR3nt: TGTGCCAGCAGTGAAGAATCCCTGACTAGTCATGAGCAGTTCTTC
j_gene: TRBJ2-7; abundance: few; d_gene: TRBD1; v_gene: TRBV6-1; CDR3aa: CASSARQGPYEQYF; CDR3nt: TGTGCCAGCAGTGCGCGACAGGGGCCCTACGAGCAGTACTTC
j_gene: TRBJ2-7; abundance: .; d_gene: TRBD2; v_gene: TRBV6-6; CDR3aa: CASSEPGLAGKEQYF; CDR3nt: TGTGCCAGCAGCGAACCGGGACTAGCGGGGAAAGAGCAGTACTTC
j_gene: TRBJ2-3; abundance: .; d_gene: TRBD2; v_gene: TRBV10-3; CDR3aa: CAISGGLAGTDTQYF; CDR3nt: TGTGCCATCAGTGGCGGGCTAGCGGGGACAGATACGCAGTATTTT
j_gene: TRBJ2-1; abundance: .; d_gene: .; v_gene: TRBV2; CDR3aa: CASSKGHEQFF; CDR3nt: TGTGCCAGCAGTAAAGGGCATGAGCAGTTCTTC
j_gene: TRBJ2-2; abundance: .; d_gene: TRBD2; v_gene: TRBV7-8; CDR3aa: CASSLGGLAGQGGGELFF; CDR3nt: TGTGCCAGCAGCTTAGGGGGACTAGCGGGCCAAGGAGGCGGGGAGCTGTTTTTT
j_gene: TRBJ2-1; abundance: .; d_gene: TRBD2; v_gene: TRBV19; CDR3aa: CASTPGASGRSYNEQFF; CDR3nt: TGTGCCAGTACCCCAGGGGCTAGCGGGAGGTCCTACAATGAGCAGTTCTTC
j_gene: TRBJ1-1; abundance: .; d_gene: TRBD1; v_gene: TRBV9; CDR3aa: CASSAPRGANTEAFF; CDR3nt: TGTGCCAGCAGCGCTCCCAGGGGGGCGAACACTGAAGCTTTCTTT
j_gene: TRBJ2-5; abundance: .; d_gene: TRBD2; v_gene: TRBV7-2; CDR3aa: CASSQTSGGVTQYF; CDR3nt: TGTGCCAGCAGCCAGACTAGCGGGGGGGTGACCCAGTACTTC
j_gene: TRBJ2-2; abundance: .; d_gene: .; v_gene: TRBV7-3; CDR3aa: CASSPRDWDTGELFF; CDR3nt: TGTGCCAGCAGCCCCCGGGACTGGGACACCGGGGAGCTGTTTTTT
j_gene: TRBJ2-7; abundance: .; d_gene: .; v_gene: TRBV9; CDR3aa: CASSAVPSEYEQYF; CDR3nt: TGTGCCAGCAGCGCAGTCCCTAGCGAGTACGAGCAGTACTTC
j_gene: TRBJ2-2; abundance: .; d_gene: .; v_gene: TRBV19; CDR3aa: CASTRGHDTGELFF; CDR3nt: TGTGCCAGTACTAGGGGACATGACACCGGGGAGCTGTTTTTT
j_gene: TRBJ2-1; abundance: .; d_gene: .; v_gene: TRBV18; CDR3aa: CASLELLNNEQFF; CDR3nt: TGTGCCAGTTTGGAGCTTTTGAACAATGAGCAGTTCTTC
j_gene: TRBJ2-1; abundance: .; d_gene: TRBD2; v_gene: TRBV2; CDR3aa: CASSGTSSQFF; CDR3nt: TGTGCCAGCAGCGGGACTAGTTCGCAGTTCTTC
j_gene: TRBJ2-1; abundance: .; d_gene: .; v_gene: TRBV6-6; CDR3aa: CASSRPIHSEQFF; CDR3nt: TGTGCCAGCAGTCGCCCCATTCACTCCGAGCAGTTCTTC
j_gene: TRBJ2-7; abundance: .; d_gene: .; v_gene: TRBV29-1; CDR3aa: CSYKQNYEQYF; CDR3nt: TGCAGCTATAAGCAAAACTACGAGCAGTACTTC
j_gene: TRBJ2-3; abundance: few; d_gene: TRBD1; v_gene: TRBV19; CDR3aa: CASSIQGAATDTQYF; CDR3nt: TGTGCCAGTAGTATCCAGGGGGCCGCAACAGATACGCAGTATTTT
j_gene: TRBJ2-1; abundance: .; d_gene: TRBD2; v_gene: TRBV29-1; CDR3aa: CSVVWVKGGNEQFF; CDR3nt: TGCAGCGTTGTGTGGGTCAAGGGAGGGAATGAGCAGTTCTTC
j_gene: TRBJ2-3; abundance: .; d_gene: TRBD1; v_gene: TRBV7-6; CDR3aa: CASSTRDRGRGTDTQYF; CDR3nt: TGTGCCAGCAGCACTCGGGACAGGGGGCGAGGCACAGATACGCAGTATTTT
j_gene: TRBJ1-2; abundance: .; d_gene: .; v_gene: TRBV6-5; CDR3aa: CASSYSGALDYTF; CDR3nt: TGTGCCAGCAGTTACTCGGGGGCCCTTGACTACACCTTC
j_gene: TRBJ1-5; abundance: .; d_gene: TRBD1; v_gene: TRBV30; CDR3aa: CAWSRDRVRNSDQPQHF; CDR3nt: TGTGCCTGGAGCCGGGACAGGGTACGCAATAGCGATCAGCCCCAGCATTTT
j_gene: TRBJ2-6; abundance: .; d_gene: .; v_gene: TRBV27; CDR3aa: CASSPQNLLSGANVLTF; CDR3nt: TGTGCCAGCAGTCCCCAGAACCTCCTCTCTGGGGCCAACGTCCTGACTTTC
j_gene: TRBJ1-5; abundance: .; d_gene: .; v_gene: TRBV7-2; CDR3aa: CASSLGGVAQPQHF; CDR3nt: TGTGCCAGCAGCTTAGGGGGAGTAGCTCAGCCCCAGCATTTT
j_gene: TRBJ2-5; abundance: .; d_gene: TRBD1; v_gene: TRBV28; CDR3aa: CASSFRDRGIQETQYF; CDR3nt: TGTGCCAGCAGTTTCAGGGACAGGGGGATTCAAGAGACCCAGTACTTC
j_gene: TRBJ2-1; abundance: .; d_gene: TRBD1; v_gene: TRBV27; CDR3aa: CASTERGPPNEQFF; CDR3nt: TGTGCCAGCACGGAGAGGGGGCCTCCCAATGAGCAGTTCTTC
j_gene: TRBJ1-3; abundance: .; d_gene: TRBD1; v_gene: TRBV2; CDR3aa: CASSRTGGINTIYF; CDR3nt: TGTGCCAGCAGCCGGACAGGGGGCATAAACACCATATATTTT
j_gene: TRBJ2-1; abundance: .; d_gene: TRBD2; v_gene: TRBV12-5; CDR3aa: CASGFLAGSYNEQFF; CDR3nt: TGTGCTAGTGGTTTCCTAGCGGGCTCCTACAATGAGCAGTTCTTC
j_gene: TRBJ2-1; abundance: .; d_gene: .; v_gene: TRBV5-1; CDR3aa: CASSDPQGAGEQFF; CDR3nt: TGCGCCAGCAGCGATCCGCAGGGCGCCGGTGAGCAGTTCTTC
j_gene: TRBJ1-5; abundance: .; d_gene: TRBD1; v_gene: TRBV4-2; CDR3aa: CASSQDVIRQGIGQPQHF; CDR3nt: TGTGCCAGCAGCCAAGATGTTATTAGACAGGGGATCGGGCAGCCCCAGCATTTT
j_gene: TRBJ2-5; abundance: .; d_gene: TRBD1; v_gene: TRBV9; CDR3aa: CASSGDRDGETQYF; CDR3nt: TGTGCCAGCAGCGGGGACAGGGACGGAGAGACCCAGTACTTC